One and the same sample provided the 29 T cell receptor beta chains below, sequenced in a study of blood T cell repertoires in COVID-19. TCRdb's table, derived via immunoSEQ multiplex PCR, lists solely in-frame clones and lacks some. The profile shows under 200,000 clones, 80% to 85% of them singletons. Sequencing input: peripheral blood. Source of these receptors: a human donor with acute or convalescent COVID-19. The donor label of this sample is uncertain.

V is TRBV9 and J is TRBJ2-7, with D perhaps matching TRBD1 (6 bases). Trimming pared 4 bases from V and 0 bases from J, leaving 11 bases between. This CDR3 spans 14 amino acids. Germline-derived CDR1 and CDR2 are SGDLS and YYNGEE. The CDR3 protein is CASSSGHRSYEQYF. Here the CDR3 DNA reads TGTGCCAGCAGCTCGGGACATCGCTCCTACGAGCAGTACTTC.

This clone was detected a few times. The chain employs TRBV28 and TRBJ2-7; 9 bases align to TRBD1. V trimming: 6 bases; J trimming: 3 bases; junction bases outside the gene matches: 9. The CDR3 is made up of 15 amino acids. Germline CDR1 MDHEN, CDR2 SYDVKM. In DNA form, the CDR3 reads TGTGCCAGCAGCCTAGACGGGACAGGGATCTACGAGCAGTACTTC. Its translation is CASSLDGTGIYEQYF.

This chain uses TRBV28 with TRBJ2-5; tentative D call: TRBD1 (6 bases). V was trimmed by 5 bases and J by 6 bases, leaving 19 bases between them. Germline V gene lookup returns CDR1 MDHEN and CDR2 SYDVKM. CDR3 size: 15 residues. CDR3 in amino acids: CASSPTSTGLKTQYF. For the CDR3, the DNA is TGTGCCAGCAGTCCTACGTCTACAGGGTTGAAGACCCAGTACTTC.

This clone turned up a few times. This chain joins TRBV5-6 and TRBJ1-2; TRBD1 is a possible D gene (5 bases). The CDR3 spans 15 residues. V was clipped by 0 bases and J by 4 bases, with 13 bases between them. Germline CDR1 is SGHDT and CDR2 is YYEEEE. CDR3 sequence: CASSLAQGGSYGYTF. The CDR3 DNA reads TGTGCCAGCAGCTTGGCCCAGGGTGGATCCTATGGCTACACCTTC.

The gene calls are TRBV7-2 and TRBJ1-1; TRBD1 matches 8 bases. V shed 5 bases and J 5 bases; nucleotides not matched to a gene: 7. This CDR3 is 14 amino acids long. Germline V gene data show CDR1 as SGHTA and CDR2 as FQGNSA. CDR3 protein: CASSTQGGGTEAFF. DNA of the CDR3: TGTGCCAGCAGCACACAGGGGGGTGGAACTGAAGCTTTCTTT.

V is TRBV30 and J is TRBJ1-2; 7 bases are a match to TRBD1. Trimming cost V 3 bases and J 0 bases; bases outside gene matches: 4. There are 14 residues in the CDR3. Germline lookup yields CDR1 GTSNPN and CDR2 SVGIG (reference sequence). This CDR3 is CAWRTGTANYGYTF. CDR3 DNA sequence: TGTGCCTGGAGGACCGGGACAGCTAACTATGGCTACACCTTC.

V gene TRBV2 combines with J gene TRBJ2-1, with D possibly TRBD1 on 5 matching bases. Per germline, CDR1 SNHLY and CDR2 FYNNEI. The V gene lost 2 bases and the J gene lost 5 bases, with 10 bases spanning the gap. There are 14 residues in the CDR3. CDR3 residues: CASSELQAHNEQFF. In nucleotides, the CDR3 is TGTGCCAGCAGTGAATTACAGGCCCACAATGAGCAGTTCTTC.

The chain employs TRBV6-5 and TRBJ1-4, with TRBD1 as a possible D gene (5 bases). V was shortened by 4 bases and J by 6 bases, with 12 bases between the two germline ends. Germline V gives CDR1 MNHEY, CDR2 SVGAGI. The CDR3 is 14 amino acids. The DNA for the CDR3 is TGTGCCAGCAGTTTCGCGGGGCAGGATGAAAAACTGTTTTTT. Translating gives CASSFAGQDEKLFF.

The V call is TRBV1, the J call TRBJ1-3. TRBV1 is designated a pseudogene. CDR3 length: 15 amino acids. The CDR3 reads CTSSQGNYSGNTIYF. In nucleotides, the CDR3 is TGCACCAGCAGCCAAGGCAACTACTCTGGAAACACCATATATTTT.

V and J are TRBV12-5 and TRBJ2-7; 7 bases are shared with TRBD1. There are 14 residues in the CDR3. The germline V gene has CDR1 LGHNT and CDR2 FRNRAP. V shed 3 bases and J 1 base; nucleotides not matched to a gene: 3. The CDR3 region is CASGLGQVSYEQYF. The CDR3 DNA reads TGTGCTAGTGGTTTAGGACAGGTATCCTACGAGCAGTACTTC.

The chain employs TRBV5-1 and TRBJ1-4, with 7 bases fitting TRBD1. The CDR3 runs to 15 residues. Unmatched junction bases numbered 10, after V lost 5 bases and J lost 6 bases. Germline loops: CDR1 SGHRS, CDR2 YFSETQ. The CDR3 region has the DNA TGCGCCAGCAGGCCCCGACAGGGTAGCGATGAAAAACTGTTTTTT. It encodes CASRPRQGSDEKLFF.

The chain carries TRBV28 and TRBJ2-7; no reliable D call. The germline V gene encodes CDR1 MDHEN and CDR2 SYDVKM. This CDR3 has 12 residues. V was shortened by 1 base and J by 6 bases, with 7 bases between the two germline ends. CDR3 DNA sequence: TGTGCCAGCAGTTTATTTCAGGTCGAGCAGTACTTC. Translating it yields CASSLFQVEQYF.

The J gene is TRBJ1-2, the V gene TRBV6-5; 7 bases are a match to TRBD1. The CDR3 totals 13 residues. Looked up from germline, CDR1 is MNHEY and CDR2 is SVGAGI. V lost 5 bases and J lost 5; bases outside the gene matches: 5. The CDR3 protein is CASSQTRGYGYTF. The DNA of the CDR3 is TGTGCCAGCAGTCAAACCAGGGGGTATGGCTACACCTTC.

The rearrangement joins TRBV11-2 to TRBJ1-1, with D perhaps TRBD1 (5 bases). The V end lost 5 bases, the J end lost 0 bases, and 10 bases lay between the germline ends. CDR3 size: 14 residues. The germline V gene has CDR1 SGHAT and CDR2 FQNNGV. The CDR3 nucleotides read TGTGCCAGCAGCCAAAGGGGTATGAACACTGAAGCTTTCTTT. Translation gives CASSQRGMNTEAFF.

The chain combines TRBV2 with TRBJ1-1; 9 bases line up with TRBD1. CDR1 is SNHLY and CDR2 is FYNNEI in the germline V gene. CDR3 length equals 15 residues. With 4 bases clipped from V and 2 bases from J, the junction kept 5 bases outside the gene matches. The CDR3 loop reads CASSGRDRANTEAFF. For the CDR3, the DNA is TGTGCCAGCAGTGGCCGGGACAGGGCTAACACTGAAGCTTTCTTT.

The chain couples TRBV29-1 to TRBJ2-5; 7 bases align to TRBD2. Germline V gives CDR1 SQVTM, CDR2 ANQGSEA. The CDR3 sequence is 14 residues long. Trimming cost V 7 bases and J 2 bases; bases outside gene matches: 10. CDR3 nucleotide sequence: TGCAGCGGTGCGGTCGGGGGGTTGCAAGAGACCCAGTACTTC. Its translation is CSGAVGGLQETQYF.

This chain joins TRBV7-9 and TRBJ2-1; no reliable D call. Trimming removed 1 base from V and 0 bases from J, with 10 bases in between. From germline, CDR1 is SEHNR and CDR2 FQNEAQ (reference sequence). This CDR3 comprises 16 residues. The CDR3 DNA follows: TGTGCCAGCAGCTTAGGTTTCCTTAGCTCCTACAATGAGCAGTTCTTC. Translation: CASSLGFLSSYNEQFF.

V is TRBV19 and J is TRBJ1-1, with D uncertain. V was cut by 5 bases and J by 0 bases, with 7 bases left in between. Germline CDR1 LNHDA, CDR2 SQIVND (reference sequence). This CDR3 is built from 13 residues. The CDR3 sequence is CASSFGLNTEAFF. The CDR3 region has the DNA TGTGCCAGTAGTTTCGGTTTGAACACTGAAGCTTTCTTT.

The chain carries TRBV28 and TRBJ2-5, with 9 bases aligning to TRBD1. The CDR3 covers 15 residues. In germline, CDR1 is MDHEN, CDR2 SYDVKM. V dropped 5 bases and J dropped 4; count of bases not matched to a gene: 8. The CDR3 DNA reads as TGTGCCAGCAGTCTAACCGGGACAGGGAGAGAGACCCAGTACTTC. Amino acids: CASSLTGTGRETQYF.

This chain joins TRBV6-5 and TRBJ2-7; 8 positions agree with TRBD1. The germline CDR1 and CDR2 sequences are MNHEY and SVGAGI. V lost 4 bases and J lost 6; bases outside the gene matches: 5. CDR3 size: 13 residues. CDR3 in DNA: TGTGCCAGCAGTTGGGGGGACAGGACCGAGCAGTACTTC. Its translation: CASSWGDRTEQYF.

The J gene is TRBJ2-7, the V gene TRBV6-5; 8 positions agree with TRBD1. This CDR3 contains 14 residues. With V trimmed by 2 bases and J by 3 bases, 3 bases remained unmatched. The V gene's germline CDR1 is MNHEY and CDR2 SVGAGI. CDR3 bases: TGTGCCAGCAGTTACAAGGGACAGGACTACGAGCAGTACTTC. Its protein product is CASSYKGQDYEQYF.

The CDR3 DNA sequence: TGTGCCAGCAGCCCTAGCGGGAGCTCTGAGCAGTTCTTC. Translating it yields CASSPSGSSEQFF. This sequence joins TRBV11-3 and TRBJ2-1; 10 positions agree with TRBD2. The CDR3 runs to 13 residues. V shed 5 bases, J shed 9 bases, and the junction held 4 bases outside the gene matches. Looked up from germline, CDR1 is SGHNT and CDR2 is YENEEA.

The V gene is TRBV11-3, the J gene TRBJ2-1, with 8 bases that match TRBD1. Trimming removed 4 bases from V and 11 bases from J; junction bases left unmatched: 16. The CDR3 covers 16 residues. Per germline, CDR1 SGHNT and CDR2 YENEEA. The CDR3 loop reads CASSSGVGTGRVKQFF. CDR3 DNA sequence: TGTGCCAGCAGCTCGGGGGTTGGGACAGGTCGTGTTAAGCAGTTCTTC.

This clone was detected only once. The J gene is TRBJ2-5, the V gene TRBV5-1, with D perhaps TRBD2 (5 bases). The CDR3 has 14 residues. The germline gives CDR1 SGHRS, CDR2 YFSETQ. Trimming cost V 5 bases and J 7 bases, with 18 bases left between them. The DNA of the CDR3 is TGCGCCAGCAGTCACAGTTCCATGGCGGGGACCCAGTACTTC. The encoded protein is CASSHSSMAGTQYF. The whole variable domain, remainder taken from reference TRBV5-1 and TRBJ2-5, is KAGVTQTPRYLIKTRGQQVTLSCSPISGHRSVSWYQQTPGQGLQFLFEYFSETQRNKGNFPGRFSGRQFSNSRSEMNVSTLELGDSALYLCASSHSSMAGTQYFGPGTRLLVL.

This clone was counted a single time. The chain carries TRBV5-1 and TRBJ2-3; D gene ambiguous. This CDR3 has 12 amino acids. With 0 bases removed from V and 5 bases from J, the gap between germline ends came to 4 bases. The germline V gene encodes CDR1 SGHRS and CDR2 YFSETQ. The CDR3 DNA sequence: TGCGCCAGCAGCTTGGGAGAAGATACGCAGTATTTT. This codes for CASSLGEDTQYF.

This rearrangement joins TRBV5-1 to TRBJ1-5; D not resolved. The CDR3 sequence is 15 residues long. The V end lost 3 bases, the J end lost 4 bases, and 14 bases lay between the germline ends. CDR1 and CDR2 from the germline V gene are SGHRS and YFSETQ. CDR3 sequence: CASSSDGLANQPQHF. The CDR3 DNA follows: TGCGCCAGCAGCTCGGACGGACTAGCGAATCAGCCCCAGCATTTT.

The rearrangement links TRBV2 to TRBJ2-2, with a weak D call TRBD2 (6 bases). Germline V gives CDR1 SNHLY, CDR2 FYNNEI. The CDR3 is 16 amino acids. Trimming left V 4 bases short and J 0 bases short, with 12 bases between. This CDR3 reads CASSGGDRTNTGELFF. For the CDR3, the DNA is TGTGCCAGCAGTGGGGGGGACCGAACGAACACCGGGGAGCTGTTTTTT.

This clone was detected a few times. CDR3 sequence: CASGLGSPSGANVLTF. The CDR3 coding sequence is TGTGCTAGTGGTTTGGGGAGCCCCTCTGGGGCCAACGTCCTGACTTTC. The rearrangement joins TRBV12-5 to TRBJ2-6, with unresolved D. CDR1 is LGHNT, CDR2 FRNRAP, per germline. This CDR3 has 16 amino acids. Trimming cost V 1 base and J 0 bases, with 7 bases left between them.

This clone showed up just a few times. The chain recombines TRBV4-1 with TRBJ1-2, with 9 bases aligning to TRBD1. The CDR3 contains 14 residues. V lost 0 bases and J lost 4; bases outside the gene matches: 0. CDR1 is MGHRA, CDR2 YSYEKL, per germline. CDR3 nucleotides: TGCGCCAGCAGCCAAGAACAGGGGGCCTATGGCTACACCTTC. Protein product: CASSQEQGAYGYTF.